The clone carrying this TCR beta chain has only one observation. These data belong to a study of blood T cell repertoires in COVID-19. The CDR3 has 16 amino acids. Germline trimming cut 4 bases from V and 3 bases from J; bases unmatched to any gene: 11. CDR1 and CDR2 (germline): LGHNA, YSLEER. Recovered participants had two consecutive negative NP/OP PCR tests, healthcare professional clearance, or symptom resolution. The assay was immunoSEQ multiplex PCR, and TCRdb's table has in-frame clones only and misses some. Of a few hundred thousand clones listed, approximately 87% were seen once; the top ten hold 10%.

The sample was PBMCs or T cells enriched from blood (not recorded which). This chain connects TRBV4-3 to TRBJ1-1; 7 bases are shared with TRBD1. The TCR sequence derives from a woman in her forties or fifties who had recovered from COVID-19. CDR3 protein: CASSPPFGDRHTEAFF. Written as DNA, the CDR3 is TGCGCCAGCAGCCCCCCTTTCGGGGACAGACACACTGAAGCTTTCTTT.